Presented here are 5 T cell receptor beta chains from one specimen sequenced in a study of cytomegalovirus exposure and HLA in healthy donors. 60 Vbeta and 13 Jbeta primers were used in PCR. Sequenced by immunoSEQ multiplex PCR; TCRdb stores in-frame clones only, minus some. There are 150,000 to 200,000 clones in the sample; around 90% occur only once, and roughly 1.9% lies in the top ten. Specimen: PBMCs. The receptors here all came from a young woman in good health and CMV-seronegative.

The rearrangement joins TRBV28 to TRBJ2-7, with unresolved D. Germline values: CDR1 MDHEN, CDR2 SYDVKM. This CDR3 has 14 amino acids. Trimming left V 2 bases short and J 0 bases short, with 8 bases between. The CDR3 sequence: CASSLPQNSYEQYF. CDR3 DNA sequence: TGTGCCAGCAGTTTACCACAGAACTCCTACGAGCAGTACTTC. Based on the CDR3 plus reference TRBV28 and TRBJ2-7, the full variable domain is DVKVTQSSRYLVKRTGEKVFLECVQDMDHENMFWYRQDPGLGLRLIYFSYDVKMKEKGDIPEGYSVSREKKERFSLILESASTNQTSMYLCASSLPQNSYEQYFGPGTRLTVT.

CDR3 sequence (DNA): TGCGCCAGCAGAGATACAGGGGGCAGTGAAGCTTTCTTT. It encodes CASRDTGGSEAFF. The chain employs TRBV10-2 and TRBJ1-1; 9 positions agree with TRBD1. Germline lookup yields CDR1 WSHSY and CDR2 SAAADI. V lost 6 bases to trimming and J lost 7 bases; unmatched junction nucleotides: 6. There are 13 residues in the CDR3.

V and J are TRBV4-1 and TRBJ2-7, with D possibly being TRBD1 (6 bases). The CDR3 consists of 13 residues. With 3 bases removed from V and 3 bases from J, the gap between germline ends came to 9 bases. Germline V CDR1 and CDR2: MGHRA, YSYEKL. The CDR3: CASSQDRNYEQYF. The CDR3 DNA reads as TGCGCCAGCAGCCAGGACAGAAACTACGAGCAGTACTTC.

The chain carries TRBV4-1 and TRBJ1-2; tentatively, D is TRBD1 (5 bases). Looked up from germline, CDR1 is MGHRA and CDR2 is YSYEKL. V gave up 4 bases and J gave up 1 base, with 13 bases separating them. This CDR3 has 15 residues. CDR3: CASSPAGRVNYGYTF. The CDR3 coding sequence is TGCGCCAGCAGCCCGGCGGGACGGGTTAACTATGGCTACACCTTC.

V gene TRBV5-6 combines with J gene TRBJ1-5, with a possible D match to TRBD1 (6 bases). CDR1 and CDR2 from the germline V gene are SGHDT and YYEEEE. Trimming cost V 3 bases and J 1 base, with 8 bases left between them. The CDR3 totals 14 residues. Here the CDR3 reads CASSSGQSNQPQHF. The CDR3 DNA reads TGTGCCAGCAGCTCCGGACAGAGCAATCAGCCCCAGCATTTT.